A single sample is the source of the 23 T cell receptor beta chains below, sequenced in a study of Ad26.COV2.S vaccination and SARS-CoV-2 variants (TCRdb year 2021). Libraries came from the immunoSEQ multiplex PCR assay. This immuneACCESS table, as held by TCRdb, lists in-frame sequences with V and J called but not all clones. Of the missing ones, under half trace to an unresolved V gene in checked studies; the others have no known cause. This sample comprises around 320,000 clones, about nine tenths of them detected only once. About 3% of the sample is held by the ten biggest clonotypes. Taken with the paper, the label for treatment or condition translates to: 19 received Ad26.COV2.S at low or high dose, single or two shots; several received placebo; per-sample allocation not given. For vaccine and placebo recipients, repertoires were sequenced using samples collected on day 63 after the first injection.

This specimen was peripheral blood, taken in a trial of Ad26.COV2.S vaccine versus placebo. The receptors originated from a person aged 18 to 59 who received the Ad26.COV2.S COVID-19 vaccine or a placebo.

This clone was detected only once. V and J are TRBV5-4 and TRBJ2-7, with 8 bases lining up with TRBD1. This CDR3 is 15 amino acids long. Trimming took 5 bases from V and 0 from J; bases not matched to a gene: 7. In germline, CDR1 is SGHNT, CDR2 YYREEE (reference sequence). The CDR3 DNA reads as TGTGCCAGCAGACCGGGGGACAGGAGCTCCTACGAGCAGTACTTC. The encoded protein is CASRPGDRSSYEQYF.

The chain recombines TRBV6-6 with TRBJ2-2, with TRBD2 matching over 10 bases. Germline CDR1 reads MNHNY; CDR2 reads SVGAGI (reference sequence). V lost 11 bases and J lost 4; bases outside the gene matches: 7. This CDR3 contains 14 residues. CDR3 amino acids: CAGGTSAITGELFF. In nucleotides, the CDR3 is TGTGCCGGAGGGACTAGCGCCATCACCGGGGAGCTGTTTTTT.

The chain is built from TRBV10-3 and TRBJ1-1; D gene ambiguous. CDR3 length equals 14 residues. Trimming took off 2 bases at V and 3 bases at J, with 10 bases between the two ends. CDR1 is ENHRY and CDR2 is SYGVKD in the germline V gene. The CDR3 protein is CAISEAGGDTEAFF. In nucleotides, the CDR3 is TGTGCCATCAGTGAGGCAGGAGGAGACACTGAAGCTTTCTTT.

This clone occurred a few times. The chain uses TRBV9 and TRBJ2-3; 12 nucleotides align to TRBD2. The CDR3 extends over 15 amino acids. Germline V gives CDR1 SGDLS, CDR2 YYNGEE. V was clipped by 7 bases and J by 1 base; unmatched bases: 4. The CDR3 coding sequence is TGTGCCAGCGCATGGACTAGCGGGGGCACAGATACGCAGTATTTT. Protein product: CASAWTSGGTDTQYF.

The chain is built from TRBV5-6 and TRBJ2-7, with D unclear. The length of the CDR3 is 13 residues. V lost 1 base and J 2 bases, leaving 7 bases between the germline ends. The V gene's germline CDR1 is SGHDT and CDR2 YYEEEE. The CDR3 here is CASSLNPAYEQYF. The CDR3, as DNA: TGTGCCAGCAGCTTGAATCCAGCCTACGAGCAGTACTTC.

The genes are TRBV4-1 and TRBJ2-1; D remains unclear. CDR1 is MGHRA and CDR2 is YSYEKL in the germline V gene. Trimming removed 4 bases from V and 2 bases from J, with 12 bases in between. CDR3 length equals 15 residues. The CDR3 reads CASSLGWRTYNEQFF. The CDR3 DNA reads as TGCGCCAGCAGCCTAGGGTGGAGAACCTACAATGAGCAGTTCTTC.

The rearrangement links TRBV6-2 or TRBV6-3 to TRBJ1-4; 9 bases match TRBD1. V gave up 4 bases and J gave up 6 bases; unmatched junction bases: 3. CDR1 is MNHEY and CDR2 is SVGEGT in the germline V gene. The CDR3 spans 14 residues. The CDR3 nucleotides are TGTGCCAGCAGTTTCCGGGACAGGGATGAAAAACTGTTTTTT. Protein product: CASSFRDRDEKLFF.

This chain uses TRBV18 with TRBJ1-1; the D is unclear. This CDR3 has 13 amino acids. Germline-derived CDR1 and CDR2 are KGHSH and LQKENI. Trimming shortened V by 2 bases and J by 0 bases, and 4 bases separated the two germline ends. For the CDR3, the DNA is TGTGCCAGCTCACCAAGGATGAACACTGAAGCTTTCTTT. It codes for CASSPRMNTEAFF.

In this sample, this clone turned up once. The chain links TRBV10-1 to TRBJ1-6; a weak D match, TRBD1 (5 bases). V was clipped by 10 bases and J by 7 bases, with 17 bases between them. Germline V gene sequence: CDR1 WNHNN, CDR2 SYGVQD (reference sequence). The CDR3 extends over 14 amino acids. CDR3 residues: CANCCATENSPLHF. In DNA form, the CDR3 reads TGCGCCAATTGCTGTGCGACAGAAAATTCACCCCTCCACTTT.

DNA of the CDR3: TGCAGTGCTAGTGGGAGTGGGGTGTGGCAGGCTAGCACAGATACGCAGTATTTT. Its translation is CSASGSGVWQASTDTQYF. The V call is TRBV20-1, the J call TRBJ2-3; tentatively, D is TRBD2 (5 bases). Germline V gene sequence: CDR1 DFQATT, CDR2 SNEGSKA (reference sequence). V gave up 3 bases and J gave up 0 bases, with 22 bases separating them. CDR3 length: 18 residues.

Notes on this clone: In the same sample, other DNA sequences code for this CDR3. The J gene is TRBJ1-5, the V gene TRBV7-9; 7 bases are a match to TRBD1. V was pared by 5 bases and J by 5 bases, with 6 bases of the junction left unmatched. Germline assignment: CDR1 SEHNR and CDR2 FQNEAQ (reference sequence). This CDR3 is built from 14 residues. The CDR3 sequence is CASSLGGLDQPQHF. CDR3 nucleotides: TGTGCCAGCAGCCTAGGGGGCTTGGATCAGCCCCAGCATTTT.

The chain combines TRBV6-2 or TRBV6-3 with TRBJ1-4; no clear D. The CDR3 sequence is 15 residues long. Germline-derived CDR1 and CDR2 are MNHEY and SVGEGT. V shed 6 bases and J shed 3 bases, with 14 bases lying between them. The CDR3 sequence is CASSSGWQSNEKLFF. CDR3 DNA: TGTGCCAGCAGCTCCGGATGGCAATCTAATGAAAAACTGTTTTTT.

The CDR3 region has the DNA TGTGCCAGCAGCCAAGATGGTCCGTTTGGCGCGTCGAGCTCCTATAATTCACCCCTCCACTTT. Protein product: CASSQDGPFGASSSYNSPLHF. The rearrangement joins TRBV3-1 (or the pseudogene TRBV3-2) to TRBJ1-6; D unresolved. Germline V gene sequence: CDR1 LGHDT, CDR2 YNNKEL (reference sequence). Trimming took 0 bases from V and 0 from J, leaving 21 bases between them. The CDR3 loop spans 21 amino acids.

The chain couples TRBV2 to TRBJ2-2; D unresolved. This CDR3 comprises 19 residues. From germline, CDR1 is SNHLY and CDR2 FYNNEI. V was clipped by 1 base and J by 5 bases, with 23 bases between them. The CDR3 DNA is TGTGCCAGCAGTGAAGGTTTGCGGCGCTTCCGACCTGAGACCGGGGAGCTGTTTTTT. Translation gives CASSEGLRRFRPETGELFF.

This chain links TRBV6-5 with TRBJ1-5; D remains unclear. Looked up from germline, CDR1 is MNHEY and CDR2 is SVGAGI. This CDR3 spans 13 amino acids. V lost 0 bases to trimming and J lost 6 bases, with 6 bases between them. CDR3 loop: CASSYSELQPQHF. As DNA, the CDR3 is TGTGCCAGCAGTTACTCGGAACTTCAGCCCCAGCATTTT.

The chain is built from TRBV9 and TRBJ2-3, with a tentative D call TRBD2 (6 bases). The germline V and J ends were trimmed by 3 bases and 8 bases, with 13 bases remaining between them. Germline CDR1 and CDR2: SGDLS and YYNGEE. The CDR3 is 13 residues long. In nucleotides, the CDR3 is TGTGCCAGCAGCGAGGCCCTCGGGGGTACGCAGTATTTT. The encoded protein is CASSEALGGTQYF.

The chain joins TRBV4-2 to TRBJ2-3; TRBD2 matches at 9 bases. CDR3 length: 18 amino acids. V dropped 2 bases and J dropped 0; count of bases not matched to a gene: 9. Germline CDR1 LGHNA, CDR2 YNFKEQ. The DNA for the CDR3 is TGTGCCAGCAGCCAATCCGGGACTAGCAGCCCTAGCACAGATACGCAGTATTTT. Its translation is CASSQSGTSSPSTDTQYF.

This rearrangement joins TRBV7-2 to TRBJ2-1; 8 nucleotides match TRBD2. CDR1 and CDR2 from the germline V gene are SGHTA and FQGNSA. V lost 1 base and J lost 1; bases outside the gene matches: 0. There are 15 residues in the CDR3. The CDR3 protein is CASSLVAGSYNEQFF. The CDR3 region has the DNA TGTGCCAGCAGCTTAGTAGCGGGGTCCTACAATGAGCAGTTCTTC.

The rearrangement joins TRBV25-1 to TRBJ1-2; TRBD1 agrees at 8 bases. Trimming cost V 2 bases and J 5 bases; bases outside gene matches: 4. The CDR3 spans 14 residues. Germline V gene data show CDR1 as MGHDK and CDR2 as SYGVNS. Here the CDR3 reads CASSEDRGIYGYTF. The CDR3 DNA follows: TGTGCCAGCAGTGAAGACAGGGGAATTTATGGCTACACCTTC.

The rearrangement links TRBV9 to TRBJ1-1, with D perhaps matching TRBD1 (5 bases). CDR1 SGDLS and CDR2 YYNGEE come from the germline V gene. V was cut by 0 bases and J by 2 bases, with 11 bases left in between. The CDR3 contains 15 residues. CDR3 nucleotides: TGTGCCAGCAGCGTAGTTAGGGGTATAAACACTGAAGCTTTCTTT. Its protein product is CASSVVRGINTEAFF. Drawing the rest from reference TRBV9 and TRBJ1-1, the complete variable domain is DSGVTQTPKHLITATGQRVTLRCSPRSGDLSVYWYQQSLDQGLQFLIQYYNGEERAKGNILERFSAQQFPDLHSELNLSSLELGDSALYFCASSVVRGINTEAFFGQGTRLTVV.

The V and J genes are TRBV4-2 and TRBJ2-5; possibly TRBD2 for D (6 bases). Germline V lookup: CDR1 LGHNA, CDR2 YNFKEQ. The CDR3 loop spans 12 amino acids. Deletions cut 5 bases from V and 2 bases from J, with 6 bases between. In nucleotides, the CDR3 is TGTGCCAGCAGCGGAGGGCAAGAGACCCAGTACTTC. Protein product: CASSGGQETQYF.

This chain connects TRBV12-5 to TRBJ2-7, with D unclear. V was cut by 6 bases and J by 6 bases, with 12 bases left in between. CDR3 size: 12 residues. Germline loops: CDR1 LGHNT, CDR2 FRNRAP. CDR3 loop: CASGPRPVEQYF. CDR3 DNA: TGTGCTAGTGGCCCACGGCCCGTCGAGCAGTACTTC. The whole variable domain, filled in from reference TRBV12-5 and TRBJ2-7, reads DARVTQTPRHKVTEMGQEVTMRCQPILGHNTVFWYRQTMMQGLELLAYFRNRAPLDDSGMPKDRFSAEMPDATLATLKIQPSEPRDSAVYFCASGPRPVEQYFGPGTRLTVT.

The J gene is TRBJ2-7, the V gene TRBV5-1; 9 bases fit TRBD1. The germline V gene has CDR1 SGHRS and CDR2 YFSETQ. V was clipped by 4 bases and J by 4 bases; unmatched bases: 6. The CDR3 is made up of 14 amino acids. CDR3 bases: TGCGCCAGCAGCGCTCCGGGACAGGGTTACGAGCAGTACTTC. Translation: CASSAPGQGYEQYF.